This T cell receptor (beta chain) is drawn from a study of blood T cell repertoires in COVID-19. Background on the study: Collection of acute and convalescent COVID-19 samples took place in the United States, Italy and Spain. T cells, B-cell-depleted T cells, or PBMCs supplied cDNA or gDNA.

Original handling: Quantification of nucleated cells was approximated via reference gene primer amplification. The table came from immunoSEQ multiplex PCR; TCRdb's copy has only in-frame clones and leaves some out. That table gives V, J and clone size, and the DNA gave D and trimming. The sample yields 250,000 to 300,000 clones, about nine tenths seen once. In Seattle, patients joined the study during active infection and were tracked longitudinally. CDR3 length equals 16 residues. J lost 4 bases, V lost 3 bases, and 11 bases had no gene match. Germline loops: CDR1 SGHTA, CDR2 FQGNSA. The V gene is TRBV7-2, the J gene TRBJ2-7; 8 nucleotides line up with TRBD1. This receptor was taken from a woman aged 25-40 years with COVID-19, enrolled during active disease. Sequenced sample: peripheral blood. CDR3: CASSFGAGGAQYEQYF. Written as DNA, the CDR3 is TGTGCCAGCAGCTTTGGGGCAGGGGGCGCTCAGTACGAGCAGTACTTC.